A single sample gave rise to the 5 T cell receptor beta chains below, sequenced in a study of blood T cell repertoires in COVID-19. Sequencing used immunoSEQ multiplex PCR; TCRdb keeps in-frame clones, though not all of them. Here the sample spans 90,000 to 100,000 clones, more than 65% being singletons. Sequencing used peripheral blood. Every receptor here comes from a man in his fifties or sixties with acute or convalescent COVID-19.

The gene calls are TRBV27 and TRBJ2-4; D possibly corresponds to TRBD2 (6 bases). The CDR3 spans 14 residues. V gave up 3 bases and J gave up 2 bases, with 8 bases separating them. CDR1 MNHEY and CDR2 SMNVEV come from the germline V gene (reference sequence). The CDR3 sequence: CASSLEGTKNIQYF. In DNA, the CDR3 is TGTGCCAGCAGTTTGGAGGGAACCAAAAACATTCAGTACTTC.

The chain carries TRBV7-8 and TRBJ1-2; 7 positions agree with TRBD1. CDR1 and CDR2 from the germline V gene are SGHVS and FQNEAQ. The CDR3 sequence is 15 residues long. Trimming at V came to 4 bases and at J to 2 bases, leaving 7 bases not matched to a gene. The CDR3 reads CASSSWTGINYGYTF. The CDR3 region has the DNA TGTGCCAGCAGCTCGTGGACAGGTATCAACTATGGCTACACCTTC.

The DNA of the CDR3 is TGTGCCAGCAGTCCCTCTACTGAAGCTTTCTTT. It translates to CASSPSTEAFF. The chain carries TRBV25-1 and TRBJ1-1; D is undetermined. V was cut by 5 bases and J by 5 bases, with 6 bases left in between. The germline CDR1 and CDR2 sequences are MGHDK and SYGVNS. The CDR3 contains 11 residues.

V usage is TRBV6-6 and J usage is TRBJ2-2; D gene unclear. V was pared by 6 bases and J by 4 bases, with 6 bases between. This CDR3 contains 12 residues. The germline CDR1 and CDR2 sequences are MNHNY and SVGAGI (reference sequence). CDR3 DNA: TGTGCCAGCAGCATCGGCACCGGGGAGCTGTTTTTT. Amino acid sequence: CASSIGTGELFF.

This clone was seen only a few times. This chain joins TRBV11-2 and TRBJ1-6; 9 bases fit TRBD1. The CDR3 consists of 15 residues. Germline trimming cut 1 base from V and 6 bases from J; bases unmatched to any gene: 1. CDR1 and CDR2 (germline): SGHAT, FQNNGV. Here the CDR3 DNA reads TGTGCCAGCAGCTTAGGGGACAGGGTTAATTCACCCCTCCACTTT. Its protein product is CASSLGDRVNSPLHF.